The sequence of this T cell receptor beta chain was determined in a study of shared clonotypes between healthy human individuals. Study in general: There were three CD4 naive, three CD4 memory, two CD8 naive and one CD8 memory plates per donor. Regarding the study as a whole: Measured sharing among donors was expected to vary with sequencing depth. A handful of donors shared approximately 5% of their naive CD4 clonotypes. The rarefaction results pointed to incomplete sorted-subset sequencing despite large depth.

V dropped 6 bases and J dropped 4 bases, with 9 bases sitting between them. Germline-derived CDR1 and CDR2 are MGHDK and SYGVNS. The CDR3 sequence is 12 residues long. Terminally differentiated effector memory CD45RA+ cells were left out of the naive CD8 fraction, which was CD45RO-negative and positively selected for CCR7. This clone showed up just once. Its target is unknown. Libraries were prepared by immunoSEQ multiplex PCR; TCRdb keeps only in-frame clonotypes and omits some of them. The table lists hundreds of thousands of clones, about 98% of them singletons. Sequencing was carried out using naive CD8+ T cells sorted from blood. The clonotype was recovered from a man younger than 40 in good health. The V call is TRBV25-1, the J call TRBJ1-2; D might be TRBD1 (5 bases). This CDR3 is CASSPGAYGYTF. The CDR3 region has the DNA TGTGCCAGCAGCCCCGGGGCCTATGGCTACACCTTC.